The sequence of this T cell receptor beta chain was determined in a study of blood T cell repertoires in COVID-19 (TCRdb year 2020). For the wider study: Samples covering the acute and convalescent phases of COVID-19 were provided by collaborators in the United States, Italy and Spain. The dataset comprised deeply sampled blood TCRbeta repertoires from subjects exposed to, actively infected with, or recovered from COVID-19. The samples were drawn from the first 160 participants of the ongoing ImmuneRACE study and from over a thousand subjects provided by 6 global collaborators. The repertoires were released in a freely available public database meant as a resource for research on the immune response to SARS-CoV-2. The sample metadata nearly always contained a de-identified subject ID, COVID-19 status, age in years and sex. Where available, HLA class I and class II types were taken from metadata supplied by the sample provider and were not determined by assay-based typing. The material from the prospective study consisted of cDNA or gDNA derived from T cells, B-cell-depleted T cells, or PBMCs.

What the work shows at the level of the full study, not this receptor alone: The quantity of clinical and demographic metadata differed by source and by participant and was supplied without curation.

The immunoSEQ Assay, a bias-controlled multiplex PCR, was used to amplify TCRbeta CDR3 regions from genomic DNA. Under the source paper's analysis protocol: Nucleated cell counts per sample were estimated from amplification of reference gene primers within the assay. Sequence reads were collapsed and filtered to measure the absolute abundance of every unique TCRbeta CDR3 rearrangement. Productive Simpson clonality was computed per sample as the square root of Simpson's diversity index over productive rearrangements. In its TCRdb copy, this immuneACCESS table keeps in-frame sequences only and misses some clones. Where compared with another copy, unresolved V genes explain less than half of these, and the others have no known cause. V and J calls plus clone size are reproduced from that table; the DNA served to infer D and trimming. Within this sample are 200,000 to 250,000 clones, with approximately 90% of them counted one time only. More than 5% of the sample belongs to the ten largest clones.

A word on this clone: This clone's antigen is unknown. It has no much larger one-base neighbor in the sample; base qualities were not kept.

Deletion took 5 bases off V and 7 bases off J, with a span of 4 bases between the germline ends. The cysteine opens and the phenylalanine closes a CDR3 of 10 amino acids. The DNA shown is the 30-base CDR3, in frame from base 1. Looking up the germline V gene (reference sequence) yields CDR1 SEHNR and CDR2 FQNEAQ. Enrolling through a virtual design, the prospective study's participants ranged in age from roughly 18 to 100 years and lived across 24 United States geographic areas. In the prospective study, participants were assigned to cohorts based on the clinical history participants reported in a screening survey and a study questionnaire. In the prospective study, whole blood, serum and a nasopharyngeal or oropharyngeal swab were collected from each participant by mobile phlebotomists. Additional blood draws and questionnaires over an approximately 2-month period could optionally be provided by prospective study participants. Blood samples from the prospective study were shipped frozen or at room temperature prior to DNA extraction.

The source material was PBMCs or T cells enriched from blood (not recorded which). The chain was built from TRBV7-9 and TRBJ2-3, with the D gene call left open. This receptor was identified in a woman in her thirties with acute COVID-19. The DNA sequence is TGTGCCAGCAGCGACAATACGCAGTATTTT. Its product reads: CASSDNTQYF.